What follows are 25 T cell receptor beta chains derived from one specimen sequenced in a study of blood T cell repertoires in COVID-19. Sequencing was performed with immunoSEQ multiplex PCR; in TCRdb, only in-frame clones are kept and a portion is missing. Counted here are 310,000 or so clones, approximately 90% occurring once; the ten biggest clones make up approximately 9.3%. Sequencing used peripheral blood. The receptor source for this set is a man aged 25 to 40 with COVID-19, enrolled during active disease.

This chain connects TRBV2 to TRBJ2-1; 7 nucleotides align to TRBD1. Germline CDR1 is SNHLY and CDR2 is FYNNEI. The CDR3 sequence is 13 residues long. V dropped 9 bases and J dropped 4; count of bases not matched to a gene: 6. CDR3 residues: CASGQDRYNEQFF. Written as DNA, the CDR3 is TGTGCCAGTGGACAGGACAGGTACAATGAGCAGTTCTTC. The full variable domain, with the rest looked up from reference TRBV2 and TRBJ2-1, is EPEVTQTPSHQVTQMGQEVILRCVPISNHLYFYWYRQILGQKVEFLVSFYNNEISEKSEIFDDQFSVERPDGSNFTLKIRSTKLEDSAMYFCASGQDRYNEQFFGPGTRLTVL.

The V gene is TRBV6-1, the J gene TRBJ1-1; D might be TRBD1 (5 bases). The germline V gene encodes CDR1 MNHNS and CDR2 SASEGT. The V and J ends lost 1 base and 2 bases respectively, with 11 bases between them. The CDR3 consists of 15 residues. The CDR3 is CASSEVWQGNTEAFF. DNA of the CDR3: TGTGCCAGCAGTGAAGTCTGGCAGGGCAACACTGAAGCTTTCTTT.

The rearrangement joins TRBV28 to TRBJ2-1; 8 bases fit TRBD1. This CDR3 comprises 18 residues. Germline-derived CDR1 and CDR2 are MDHEN and SYDVKM. V shed 5 bases and J 5 bases; nucleotides not matched to a gene: 17. The CDR3 sequence: CASSKQDRGPPDNNEQFF. The CDR3 coding sequence is TGTGCCAGCAGTAAGCAAGACAGGGGACCCCCGGACAACAATGAGCAGTTCTTC.

The rearrangement links TRBV6-6 to TRBJ2-1, with 9 nucleotides matching TRBD2. Trimming at V came to 2 bases and at J to 9 bases, leaving 8 bases not matched to a gene. The CDR3 contains 15 residues. The germline V gene has CDR1 MNHNY and CDR2 SVGAGI (reference sequence). As DNA, the CDR3 is TGTGCCAGCAGTTACGGGATAGCGGGAGTGGGTGAGCAGTTCTTC. This translates into CASSYGIAGVGEQFF.

This clone came up once. V is TRBV7-6 and J is TRBJ2-5; TRBD2 might be the D (6 bases). Germline V gives CDR1 SGHVS, CDR2 FNYEAQ. This CDR3 spans 16 amino acids. Trimming took 0 bases from V and 4 from J, leaving 15 bases between them. The CDR3 nucleotides are TGTGCCAGCAGCTTAGCGCGGGGACCTAGGGGAGAGACCCAGTACTTC. It translates to CASSLARGPRGETQYF.

J is TRBJ2-7 and V is TRBV15, with 8 positions matching TRBD1. Per the germline V gene, CDR1 is LNHNV and CDR2 is YYDKDF (reference sequence). The V and J ends lost 4 bases and 1 base, in that order; junction bases with no gene match: 9. The CDR3 extends over 16 amino acids. The CDR3 nucleotides are TGTGCCACCAGCACACAATCCGGGACAGGTTCCTACGAGCAGTACTTC. This encodes CATSTQSGTGSYEQYF. Full variable domain (remainder filled in from reference TRBV15 and TRBJ2-7): DAMVIQNPRYQVTQFGKPVTLSCSQTLNHNVMYWYQQKSSQAPKLLFHYYDKDFNNEADTPDNFQSRRPNTSFCFLDIRSPGLGDTAMYLCATSTQSGTGSYEQYFGPGTRLTVT.

This clone was counted a few times. The chain couples TRBV7-7 to TRBJ1-3; D is uncertain. Germline values: CDR1 SSHAT, CDR2 FNYEAQ (reference sequence). The CDR3 is 15 residues long. The V end was cut by 6 bases, the J end by 6 bases, with 18 bases between. CDR3 sequence: CASRTTGGRANTIYF. The CDR3 coding sequence is TGTGCCAGCAGGACTACTGGTGGTAGGGCAAACACCATATATTTT.

V usage is TRBV3-1 (or the pseudogene TRBV3-2) and J usage is TRBJ2-7, with D possibly matching TRBD2 (6 bases). V dropped 0 bases and J dropped 2 bases, with 14 bases sitting between them. The germline V gene has CDR1 LGHDT and CDR2 YNNKEL (reference sequence). The CDR3 covers 16 residues. The CDR3 spells CASSQEFEGGTYEQYF. The DNA of the CDR3 is TGTGCCAGCAGCCAAGAATTTGAGGGAGGTACCTACGAGCAGTACTTC.

This chain connects TRBV29-1 to TRBJ2-7; possibly TRBD2 for D (6 bases). The germline V gene encodes CDR1 SQVTM and CDR2 ANQGSEA. Trimming pared 0 bases from V and 3 bases from J, leaving 9 bases between. The CDR3 extends over 13 amino acids. The CDR3 sequence is CSVEDKGLYEQYF. The DNA of the CDR3 is TGCAGCGTTGAAGATAAGGGACTCTACGAGCAGTACTTC.

Details on this clone: Other DNA sequences from this sample encode an identical CDR3 as well. The chain combines TRBV7-3 with TRBJ2-2; tentatively, D is TRBD1 (6 bases). Germline loops: CDR1 SGHTA, CDR2 FQGTGA. V lost 4 bases and J lost 3, with 9 bases in between. The CDR3 spans 14 residues. The CDR3 DNA follows: TGTGCCAGCAGCTCGACAGGCTACACCGGGGAGCTGTTTTTT. It specifies CASSSTGYTGELFF.

The chain is built from TRBV6-5 and TRBJ2-3, with D maybe TRBD1 (7 bases). V dropped 6 bases and J dropped 3 bases, with 16 bases sitting between them. This CDR3 comprises 15 residues. Germline CDR1 is MNHEY and CDR2 is SVGAGI. CDR3 amino acids: CASSPDREVTDTQYF. The CDR3 nucleotides read TGTGCCAGCAGCCCCGACAGGGAGGTTACAGATACGCAGTATTTT.

The chain recombines TRBV14 with TRBJ2-7; the D gene is possibly TRBD1 (6 bases). CDR1 and CDR2 from the germline V gene are SGHDN and FVKESK. This CDR3 has 19 residues. The V and J ends lost 0 bases and 3 bases respectively, with 24 bases between them. The CDR3 nucleotides are TGTGCCAGCAGCCAAGATCAGGGGTACGGGTTCCACGGAGTCTACGAGCAGTACTTC. Amino acids: CASSQDQGYGFHGVYEQYF.

The V and J genes are TRBV7-9 and TRBJ1-1; TRBD1 might be the D (5 bases). V was trimmed by 5 bases and J by 0 bases, leaving 13 bases between them. Germline CDR1 is SEHNR and CDR2 is FQNEAQ (reference sequence). CDR3 size: 15 residues. DNA of the CDR3: TGTGCCAGCAGCCCCCAGGGTTCCATGAACACTGAAGCTTTCTTT. It translates to CASSPQGSMNTEAFF.

The chain employs TRBV14 and TRBJ2-6, with TRBD1 identical over 8 bases. V lost 0 bases, J lost 4 bases, and 5 bases stayed unmatched. Germline V gene data show CDR1 as SGHDN and CDR2 as FVKESK. The length of the CDR3 is 17 residues. The DNA of the CDR3 is TGTGCCAGCAGCCAAGAGGGCAGGGGGCACGGGGCCAACGTCCTGACTTTC. Amino acid sequence: CASSQEGRGHGANVLTF.

The V call is TRBV4-1, the J call TRBJ2-3, with D possibly being TRBD2 (5 bases). Germline CDR1 MGHRA, CDR2 YSYEKL. The germline V and J ends were trimmed by 1 base and 6 bases, with 11 bases remaining between them. The CDR3 runs to 14 residues. CDR3 bases: TGCGCCAGCAGCCAAGGGGAGAGGTGGGATACGCAGTATTTT. Translation: CASSQGERWDTQYF.

About this clone: Other DNA sequences in the sample encode the same CDR3. The V call is TRBV12-3 or TRBV12-4, the J call TRBJ1-1; D remains unclear. The CDR3 has 11 amino acids. V shed 4 bases and J shed 3 bases, with 3 bases lying between them. CDR3 sequence reads: CASSSDTEAFF. CDR3 bases: TGTGCCAGCAGTTCAGACACTGAAGCTTTCTTT.

This chain uses TRBV5-1 with TRBJ2-2, with TRBD2 identical over 10 bases. Germline CDR1 is SGHRS and CDR2 is YFSETQ. The CDR3 covers 17 residues. Trimming cost V 0 bases and J 5 bases; bases outside gene matches: 7. In DNA form, the CDR3 reads TGCGCCAGCAGCTTGGTTCTAGCGGGAGCGGTTACCGGGGAGCTGTTTTTT. Encoded protein: CASSLVLAGAVTGELFF.

V usage is TRBV18 and J usage is TRBJ1-3; 8 positions agree with TRBD1. Germline V gene data show CDR1 as KGHSH and CDR2 as LQKENI. CDR3 size: 15 residues. Trimming at V came to 2 bases and at J to 2 bases, leaving 2 bases not matched to a gene. The CDR3 here is CASSPLDRAGNTIYF. CDR3 DNA: TGTGCCAGCTCACCATTGGACAGGGCTGGAAACACCATATATTTT.

CDR3 residues: CASSADLPIDRNTIYF. In nucleotides, the CDR3 is TGTGCCAGTAGTGCCGACCTCCCCATAGACAGAAACACCATATATTTT. The chain carries TRBV19 and TRBJ1-3; no clear D. Trimming left V 5 bases short and J 5 bases short, with 19 bases between. CDR1 LNHDA and CDR2 SQIVND come from the germline V gene (reference sequence). This CDR3 is built from 16 residues.

The chain uses TRBV27 and TRBJ1-2; 9 positions agree with TRBD1. The CDR3 contains 16 residues. The J segment lost 4 bases and the V segment lost 0 bases, leaving 6 bases of the junction unmatched. Looked up from germline, CDR1 is MNHEY and CDR2 is SMNVEV (reference sequence). CDR3 DNA sequence: TGTGCCAGCAGTTTATCAGGGACAGGGTTCTCCTATGGCTACACCTTC. This sequence encodes CASSLSGTGFSYGYTF.

V and J are TRBV6-6 and TRBJ1-6; D perhaps matches TRBD1 (6 bases). V lost 2 bases, J lost 7 bases, and 12 bases lay in between. The CDR3 runs 15 residues. CDR1 is MNHNY and CDR2 is SVGAGI in the germline V gene (reference sequence). The CDR3, as DNA: TGTGCCAGCAGTTACCCCCGGGACATCAATTCACCCCTCCACTTT. Translation gives CASSYPRDINSPLHF.

The chain couples TRBV21-1 to TRBJ2-3; TRBD2 is the table's D call and was not checked against the DNA. TRBV21-1 is a recognized pseudogene. This CDR3 has 15 amino acids. CDR3 protein: CASRGLAGVADTQYF. In DNA form, the CDR3 reads TGTGCCAGCAGGGGACTAGCGGGGGTCGCAGATACGCAGTATTTT.

This clone was seen once. The chain employs TRBV14 and TRBJ2-5; no reliable D call. V dropped 4 bases and J dropped 1 base, with 10 bases sitting between them. In germline, CDR1 is SGHDN, CDR2 FVKESK. The CDR3 length is 14 residues. The CDR3 DNA is TGTGCCAGCAGCCCCCAGGCAGTCCAAGAGACCCAGTACTTC. Translation gives CASSPQAVQETQYF.

The chain uses TRBV3-1 (or the pseudogene TRBV3-2) and TRBJ2-1; the D is unclear. CDR1 is LGHDT and CDR2 is YNNKEL in the germline V gene (reference sequence). The CDR3 extends over 16 amino acids. V lost 3 bases, J lost 6 bases, and 18 bases lay in between. The CDR3 loop reads CASSQVGLYASNEQFF. In DNA form, the CDR3 reads TGTGCCAGCAGCCAGGTGGGCCTCTATGCCAGCAATGAGCAGTTCTTC.

The J gene is TRBJ2-3, the V gene TRBV7-2; no firm D call. Germline V gives CDR1 SGHTA, CDR2 FQGNSA. The CDR3 is 13 amino acids. V was clipped by 1 base and J by 5 bases, with 7 bases between them. The CDR3 protein is CASSLGLLDTQYF. CDR3 bases: TGTGCCAGCAGCTTAGGACTGCTAGATACGCAGTATTTT.